This record covers a single TCR beta chain. TCRdb re-called the PCR reads with MiXCR. The data show 50,000 to 65,000 clones, with 17% seen just once and around 3% held by the top ten. The sample belongs to a study of metastatic and nonmetastatic thyroid tumors. Whole-study context: Repertoires from blood and tumor or nodule tissue of malignant and benign thyroid patients were compared.

Germline CDR1 reads SGHKS; CDR2 reads YYEKEE (reference sequence). V was clipped by 4 bases and J by 6 bases, with 16 bases between them. This CDR3 region has 15 residues. Every patient underwent thyroid surgery untreated. The material sequenced was blood. The sequence was collected from a female donor with papillary thyroid cancer or a benign thyroid nodule (not recorded which). Some clones in this sample may be carry-over from other donors' samples. J is TRBJ2-2 and V is TRBV5-5; D is perhaps TRBD2 (6 bases). CDR3 in DNA: TGTGCCAGCAGCAAGATCGGGAGTTTTCCCGGGGAGCTGTTTTTT. Residues: CASSKIGSFPGELFF.